One and the same sample provided the 5 T cell receptor beta chains below, sequenced in a study of long-term antiretroviral therapy in people with HIV. Survey level was the resolution at which the v3.0 immunoSEQ assay ran. TCRdb's copy holds only in-frame clones and misses some; the assay was immunoSEQ multiplex PCR. The sample holds more than 15,000 clones; around 80% are singletons and the top ten take less than 15%. The sequences come from unsorted PBMCs, collected 2.9 years after starting antiretroviral therapy. The receptor source for this set is a woman younger than 45 with HIV.

The V and J genes are TRBV19 and TRBJ2-4; TRBD1 agrees at 7 bases. In germline, CDR1 is LNHDA, CDR2 SQIVND (reference sequence). This CDR3 is built from 13 residues. V gave up 6 bases and J gave up 7 bases; unmatched junction bases: 6. The CDR3 sequence: CASRIQGVNIQYF. In DNA, the CDR3 is TGTGCCAGTAGGATCCAGGGGGTCAACATTCAGTACTTC.

The J gene is TRBJ1-5, the V gene TRBV6-1; maybe TRBD1 (5 bases). The CDR3 sequence is 16 residues long. Germline CDR1 and CDR2: MNHNS and SASEGT. V was shortened by 3 bases and J by 2 bases, with 14 bases between the two germline ends. DNA for the CDR3: TGTGCCAGCAGTGAGGGGGGATTTACGGGCAATCAGCCCCAGCATTTT. It translates to CASSEGGFTGNQPQHF.

This sequence joins TRBV29-1 and TRBJ2-7, with TRBD1 matching 7 bases. The CDR3 consists of 14 residues. Trimming cost V 4 bases and J 5 bases; bases outside gene matches: 11. CDR1 is SQVTM and CDR2 is ANQGSEA in the germline V gene. CDR3 region: CSVVDRERPNEQYF. DNA of the CDR3: TGCAGCGTTGTAGACAGGGAGCGACCCAACGAGCAGTACTTC.

The chain couples TRBV4-1 to TRBJ1-2, with D unresolved. Germline CDR1 is MGHRA and CDR2 is YSYEKL. The ends were cut back, 0 bases at V and 5 bases at J, with 4 bases in the middle. The CDR3 has 12 amino acids. The CDR3 spells CASSQDLYGYTF. In DNA, the CDR3 is TGCGCCAGCAGCCAAGACCTATATGGCTACACCTTC.

This clone appeared once. This chain uses TRBV5-1 with TRBJ2-5; no clear D. V was shortened by 0 bases and J by 4 bases, with 10 bases between the two germline ends. Looked up from germline, CDR1 is SGHRS and CDR2 is YFSETQ. CDR3 length equals 14 residues. CDR3 coding DNA: TGCGCCAGCAGCTTGGAAGGGAACGGAGAGACCCAGTACTTC. Its protein product is CASSLEGNGETQYF. Complete variable domain (other parts from reference TRBV5-1 and TRBJ2-5): KAGVTQTPRYLIKTRGQQVTLSCSPISGHRSVSWYQQTPGQGLQFLFEYFSETQRNKGNFPGRFSGRQFSNSRSEMNVSTLELGDSALYLCASSLEGNGETQYFGPGTRLLVL.